This TCR beta chain was captured in a study of T cells after yellow fever vaccination. General study results and limits: After the booster, around 95% of CD4 and 75% to 90% of CD8 primary-response clones were re-detected.

The table lists this clonotype with a few counts. The target antigen is unknown. V was trimmed by 2 bases and J by 7 bases, leaving 13 bases between them. Germline CDR1 SGHTA, CDR2 FQGTGA. This CDR3 spans 14 amino acids. A 5'RACE template-switching step, the method used to make TCR cDNA, added a universal primer site and UMIs. TCRdb itself ran the 5' RACE reads through MiXCR, one entry per CDR3 protein. The profile shows 300,000 or so distinct CDR3 sequences, approximately 8% of them singletons. Sequencing used CD4+ T cells sorted from PBMCs, obtained 5 days after the yellow fever booster vaccination. V usage is TRBV7-3 and J usage is TRBJ2-3, with a possible D match to TRBD2 (6 bases). The clonotype was recovered from a young man who received the YFV17D yellow fever vaccine. The CDR3: CASSLQEGPYTQYF. The CDR3 nucleotides are TGTGCCAGCAGCTTACAGGAGGGGCCATATACGCAGTATTTT.